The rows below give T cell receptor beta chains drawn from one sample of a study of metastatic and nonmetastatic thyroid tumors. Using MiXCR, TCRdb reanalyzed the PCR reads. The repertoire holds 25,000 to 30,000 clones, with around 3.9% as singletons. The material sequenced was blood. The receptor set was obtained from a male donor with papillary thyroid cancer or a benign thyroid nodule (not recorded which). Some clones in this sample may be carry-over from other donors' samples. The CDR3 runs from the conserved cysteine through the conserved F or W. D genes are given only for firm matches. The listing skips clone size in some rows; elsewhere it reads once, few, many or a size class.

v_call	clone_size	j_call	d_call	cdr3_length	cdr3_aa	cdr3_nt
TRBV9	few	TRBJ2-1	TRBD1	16	CASSSRRDRGGDEQFF	TGTGCCAGCAGCTCCCGCCGGGACAGGGGAGGTGATGAGCAGTTCTTC
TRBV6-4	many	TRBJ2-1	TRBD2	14	CASSDSGGSNEQFF	TGTGCCAGCAGTGACTCTGGCGGGAGTAATGAGCAGTTCTTC
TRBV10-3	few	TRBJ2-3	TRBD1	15	CAISERGLEMATQYF	TGTGCCATCAGTGAAAGGGGGCTAGAGATGGCTACGCAGTATTTT
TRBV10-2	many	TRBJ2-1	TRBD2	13	CASQREFYNEQFF	TGCGCCAGCCAGCGGGAGTTCTACAATGAGCAGTTCTTC
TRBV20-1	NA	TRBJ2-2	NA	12	CSARTGPGELFF	TGCAGTGCTAGAACGGGGCCCGGGGAGCTGTTTTTT
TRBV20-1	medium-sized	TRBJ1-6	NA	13	CSASSTARSPLHF	TGCAGTGCTAGTTCGACCGCAAGGTCACCCCTCCACTTT
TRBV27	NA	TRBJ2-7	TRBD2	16	CASTARDAGGTYEQYF	TGTGCCAGCACGGCGAGGGATGCGGGAGGGACCTACGAGCAGTACTTC
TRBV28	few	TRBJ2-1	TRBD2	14	CASSWTSGSDEQFF	TGTGCCAGCAGTTGGACTAGCGGGAGTGATGAGCAGTTCTTC
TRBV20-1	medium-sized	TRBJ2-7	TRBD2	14	CSARDKGGPYEQYF	TGCAGTGCTAGAGATAAGGGAGGGCCCTACGAGCAGTACTTC
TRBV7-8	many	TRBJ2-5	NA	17	CASSLKSGHKTLETQYF	TGTGCCAGCAGCTTAAAATCTGGACACAAGACATTAGAGACCCAGTACTTC
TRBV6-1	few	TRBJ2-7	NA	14	CASRWGEQSYEQYF	TGTGCCAGCCGATGGGGTGAACAGTCCTACGAGCAGTACTTC
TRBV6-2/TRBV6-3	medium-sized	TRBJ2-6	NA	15	CASSDTDSGANVLTF	TGTGCCAGCAGTGACACAGATTCTGGGGCCAACGTCCTGACTTTC
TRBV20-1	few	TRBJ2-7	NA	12	CSAGRGDYEQYF	TGCAGTGCTGGTAGGGGAGACTACGAGCAGTACTTC
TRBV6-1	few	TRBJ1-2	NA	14	CASTLGKRIYGYTF	TGTGCCAGCACCCTCGGGAAGCGAATCTATGGCTACACCTTC